This T cell receptor beta chain was obtained from a study of CD8+ T cells in alopecia areata. As the sequencing template, cDNA was produced by extracting RNA and reverse transcribing it. Measured with immunoSEQ multiplex PCR; TCRdb has only the in-frame clones, and not every one. The data contain 150,000 to 200,000 clones, about three fifths of them singletons. With regard to this clone: Its antigen remains unidentified.

Study-level results: Lesional scalp, notably in alopecia totalis/universalis, had clonality above that of normal scalp. The study found TCR sharing across patients less clear than in mice, possibly for HLA reasons.

Trimming took 0 bases from V and 4 from J, leaving 15 bases between them. In germline, CDR1 is SGHVS, CDR2 FQNEAQ. This CDR3 has 17 residues. The sample was CD4+ T cells sorted from blood. This TCR was sampled from a human donor in good health. J is TRBJ2-2 and V is TRBV7-8; a weak D match, TRBD2 (6 bases). The CDR3 DNA reads TGTGCCAGCAGCTTAGCGCGGGCGGGAATCGCCACCGGGGAGCTGTTTTTT. Translated: CASSLARAGIATGELFF.